The 21 T cell receptor beta chains reported below all come from one sample, sequenced in a study of beta chain features in type 1 diabetes. Study-wide points: Moderately but significantly shorter TCRB CDR3s were found in Type 1 diabetes patients in all four CD4+ subsets.

Expressed TCRB transcripts got sequenced, as all isolated RNA was reverse transcribed. TCRdb's copy holds only in-frame clones and misses some; the assay was immunoSEQ multiplex PCR. The sample includes around 340,000 clones, about a tenth of them seen just once. Antigen specificity for these receptors is unknown. Source material: central memory CD4+ T cells from blood. The receptors originated from a man aged 25-45 years with type 1 diabetes.

This clone came up a few times. The gene calls are TRBV10-3 and TRBJ1-4; no reliable D call. The CDR3 is 15 residues long. Germline V CDR1 and CDR2: ENHRY, SYGVKD. The V end lost 0 bases, the J end lost 8 bases, and 13 bases lay between the germline ends. The CDR3 DNA reads as TGTGCCATCAGTGAGTCGAGCGCCCAAGGCGAAAAACTGTTTTTT. As protein: CAISESSAQGEKLFF.

CDR3 in amino acids: CASSLTGIEAQYF. The CDR3 bases are TGCGCCAGCAGCTTGACAGGGATCGAGGCCCAGTACTTC. The gene calls are TRBV5-1 and TRBJ2-5, with TRBD1 as a possible D gene (6 bases). The CDR3 is 13 residues long. V was cut by 1 base and J by 9 bases, with 13 bases left in between. Germline loops: CDR1 SGHRS, CDR2 YFSETQ.

The chain employs TRBV6-5 and TRBJ2-7; 9 nucleotides line up with TRBD2. This CDR3 is 15 amino acids long. Trimming at V came to 5 bases and at J to 1 base, leaving 6 bases not matched to a gene. The germline V gene has CDR1 MNHEY and CDR2 SVGAGI. CDR3 sequence reads: CASSPSLAGSYEQYF. The CDR3 region has the DNA TGTGCCAGCAGTCCCTCGCTAGCGGGGTCCTACGAGCAGTACTTC.

This clone has more than one count but fewer than ten. This chain connects TRBV7-2 to TRBJ1-2, with TRBD1 matching 7 bases. The CDR3 covers 15 residues. The germline gives CDR1 SGHTA, CDR2 FQGNSA. The junction had 12 bases not matched to a gene; V was cut back by 7 bases and J by 4 bases. The CDR3 sequence: CASKPDRGTVYGYTF. DNA for the CDR3: TGTGCCAGCAAGCCGGATCGGGGGACAGTCTATGGCTACACCTTC. Looking up the rest from reference TRBV7-2 and TRBJ1-2 gives the full variable domain: GAGVSQSPSNKVTEKGKDVELRCDPISGHTALYWYRQSLGQGLEFLIYFQGNSAPDKSGLPSDRFSAERTGGSVSTLTIQRTQQEDSAVYLCASKPDRGTVYGYTFGSGTRLTVV.

The rearrangement joins TRBV9 to TRBJ2-3; possibly TRBD1 or TRBD2 for D (8 bases each). The CDR3 consists of 16 residues. Trimming stripped 0 bases from V and 3 bases from J, with 14 bases between. The V gene's germline CDR1 is SGDLS and CDR2 YYNGEE. For the CDR3, the DNA is TGTGCCAGCAGCGTAGGGACAGGGACTAGGACAGATACGCAGTATTTT. This sequence encodes CASSVGTGTRTDTQYF.

This clone appeared a few times. The CDR3 region is CASSRRASGVILYNEQFF. The CDR3 DNA is TGTGCCAGCAGCAGAAGGGCTAGCGGGGTTATCCTCTACAATGAGCAGTTCTTC. The rearrangement joins TRBV7-2 to TRBJ2-1; 9 bases align to TRBD2. In germline, CDR1 is SGHTA, CDR2 FQGNSA. CDR3 size: 18 residues. Trimming at V came to 5 bases and at J to 3 bases, leaving 14 bases not matched to a gene.

This clone was counted a few times. This sequence joins TRBV7-9 and TRBJ1-5, with 8 bases matching TRBD1. This CDR3 contains 15 residues. After removal of 0 bases from V and 7 bases from J, the junction contained 5 bases not matched to a gene. The germline V gene has CDR1 SEHNR and CDR2 FQNEAQ (reference sequence). This chain's CDR3 is CASSLATQGDQPQHF. CDR3 nucleotides: TGTGCCAGCAGCTTAGCTACACAGGGGGACCAGCCCCAGCATTTT.

This chain uses TRBV5-6 with TRBJ2-1; TRBD2 is a possible D gene (5 bases). Germline-derived CDR1 and CDR2 are SGHDT and YYEEEE. The germline V and J ends were trimmed by 5 bases and 6 bases, with 15 bases remaining between them. This CDR3 is 14 amino acids long. The CDR3 loop is CASSRNGIGNEQFF. CDR3 DNA sequence: TGTGCCAGCAGTCGGAACGGGATAGGCAATGAGCAGTTCTTC.

This clone was found a few times. The chain is built from TRBV9 and TRBJ1-5, with 8 bases fitting TRBD1. In germline, CDR1 is SGDLS, CDR2 YYNGEE. The CDR3 is 15 residues long. V lost 2 bases to trimming and J lost 3 bases; unmatched junction nucleotides: 4. The DNA of the CDR3 is TGTGCCAGCAGCGTTAGACAGGGGAACAATCAGCCCCAGCATTTT. The encoded protein is CASSVRQGNNQPQHF.

The sample holds a few counts of this clone. The chain carries TRBV6-5 and TRBJ2-7, with TRBD1 as a possible D gene (6 bases). The CDR3 runs to 13 residues. V lost 6 bases and J 3 bases, leaving 12 bases between the germline ends. The germline V gene encodes CDR1 MNHEY and CDR2 SVGAGI. DNA of the CDR3: TGTGCCAGCAGACTCGGACAGAACTACGAGCAGTACTTC. Its protein product is CASRLGQNYEQYF.

The chain recombines TRBV6-1 with TRBJ2-4; D perhaps matches TRBD2 (6 bases). V was pared by 1 base and J by 0 bases, with 10 bases between. Germline V gives CDR1 MNHNS, CDR2 SASEGT. The CDR3 covers 16 residues. The CDR3 sequence is CASSEGGGAAKNIQYF. The CDR3 nucleotides read TGTGCCAGCAGTGAAGGGGGAGGCGCAGCCAAAAACATTCAGTACTTC.

This chain links TRBV30 with TRBJ2-2; 7 bases line up with TRBD1. CDR1 is GTSNPN, CDR2 SVGIG, per germline (reference sequence). The length of the CDR3 is 17 residues. V lost 3 bases, J lost 0 bases, and 10 bases stayed unmatched. In nucleotides, the CDR3 is TGTGCCTGGAGCGATTTAAGAGGGACAGCGAACACCGGGGAGCTGTTTTTT. This codes for CAWSDLRGTANTGELFF.

This chain links TRBV9 with TRBJ2-5; D is perhaps TRBD2 (5 bases). Trimming removed 0 bases at V and 4 bases at J, with 19 bases between. Germline V gene sequence: CDR1 SGDLS, CDR2 YYNGEE. This CDR3 is built from 17 residues. The CDR3 reads CASSVGLAGNNPETQYF. CDR3 sequence (DNA): TGTGCCAGCAGCGTAGGGCTAGCTGGGAATAATCCAGAGACCCAGTACTTC.

This clone was seen a handful of times. The gene calls are TRBV23-1 and TRBJ2-7, with a weak D call TRBD1 (6 bases). TRBV23-1 is sorted into the ORF group, with uncertain function. This CDR3 is 18 amino acids long. V gave up 2 bases and J gave up 4 bases, with 24 bases separating them. The CDR3: CASSQIRVQGPEGYEQYF. The CDR3 DNA follows: TGCGCCAGCAGTCAAATAAGGGTACAGGGTCCAGAGGGATACGAGCAGTACTTC.

V and J are TRBV7-9 and TRBJ2-1; no definite D call. The CDR3 is 13 residues long. V was pared by 5 bases and J by 6 bases, with 11 bases between. CDR1 is SEHNR and CDR2 is FQNEAQ in the germline V gene (reference sequence). CDR3 in DNA: TGTGCCAGCAGCACCACCACAGTCAATGAGCAGTTCTTC. Its translation is CASSTTTVNEQFF.

The rearrangement uses TRBV5-1 and TRBJ1-4; D not certain. The CDR3 runs to 15 residues. With 0 bases removed from V and 8 bases from J, the gap between germline ends came to 14 bases. CDR1 and CDR2 (germline): SGHRS, YFSETQ. The CDR3 DNA reads TGCGCCAGCAGCTTGGCCGTCAGTGGCAACGAAAAACTGTTTTTT. As protein: CASSLAVSGNEKLFF.

The CDR3 DNA sequence: TGTGCCATCAGCCCCGACAGTTCCAACTATGGCTACACCTTC. Amino acids: CAISPDSSNYGYTF. This chain uses TRBV10-3 with TRBJ1-2; tentatively, D is TRBD1 (5 bases). The CDR3 extends over 14 amino acids. The ends were cut back, 6 bases at V and 2 bases at J, with 13 bases in the middle. Germline loops: CDR1 ENHRY, CDR2 SYGVKD.

The chain is built from TRBV7-2 and TRBJ2-5, with TRBD2 as a possible D gene (6 bases). This CDR3 spans 14 amino acids. Trimming pared 3 bases from V and 4 bases from J, leaving 12 bases between. The germline gives CDR1 SGHTA, CDR2 FQGNSA. This CDR3 reads CASSFRSGAETQYF. The CDR3 region has the DNA TGTGCCAGCAGCTTCAGGTCGGGAGCAGAGACCCAGTACTTC. Drawing the rest from reference TRBV7-2 and TRBJ2-5, the complete variable domain is GAGVSQSPSNKVTEKGKDVELRCDPISGHTALYWYRQSLGQGLEFLIYFQGNSAPDKSGLPSDRFSAERTGGSVSTLTIQRTQQEDSAVYLCASSFRSGAETQYFGPGTRLLVL.

This clone has a handful of counts. V gene TRBV9 combines with J gene TRBJ2-7; tentatively, D is TRBD1 (6 bases). The CDR3 length is 13 residues. The V and J ends lost 4 bases and 8 bases respectively, with 16 bases between them. Germline CDR1 reads SGDLS; CDR2 reads YYNGEE. The CDR3 loop is CASSQEAGAQQYF. The CDR3, as DNA: TGTGCCAGCAGCCAAGAGGCAGGGGCCCAGCAGTACTTC.

V gene TRBV11-3 combines with J gene TRBJ2-5, with 10 bases that match TRBD1. Germline V lookup: CDR1 SGHNT, CDR2 YENEEA. The CDR3 totals 19 residues. Germline trimming cut 1 base from V and 4 bases from J; bases unmatched to any gene: 15. The CDR3 is CASSLGSRLGQGESETQYF. The CDR3 coding sequence is TGTGCCAGCAGCTTAGGATCTCGACTAGGACAGGGGGAATCAGAGACCCAGTACTTC.

This clone has a count of ten or more. The gene calls are TRBV5-4 and TRBJ2-4, with D uncertain. This CDR3 region has 11 residues. Trimming took off 3 bases at V and 8 bases at J, with 6 bases between the two ends. Germline assignment: CDR1 SGHNT and CDR2 YYREEE (reference sequence). The CDR3 DNA is TGTGCCAGCAGCTGGCTGGACATTCAGTACTTC. It yields the protein CASSWLDIQYF.